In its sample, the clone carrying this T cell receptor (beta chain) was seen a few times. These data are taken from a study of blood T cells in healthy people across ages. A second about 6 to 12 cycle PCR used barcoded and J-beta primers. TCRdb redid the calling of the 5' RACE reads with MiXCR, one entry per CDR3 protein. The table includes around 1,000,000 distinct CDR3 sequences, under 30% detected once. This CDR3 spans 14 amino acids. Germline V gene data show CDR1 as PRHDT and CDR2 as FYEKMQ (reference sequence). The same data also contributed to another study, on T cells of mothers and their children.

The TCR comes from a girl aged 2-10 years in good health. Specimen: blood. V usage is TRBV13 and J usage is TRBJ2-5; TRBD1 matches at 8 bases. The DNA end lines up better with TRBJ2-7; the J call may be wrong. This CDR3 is CASSLTDRVYEQYF. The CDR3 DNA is TGTGCCAGCAGCCTAACGGACAGGGTCTACGAGCAGTACTTC.